Listed below are T cell receptor beta chains from one sample, sequenced in a study of beta chain features in type 1 diabetes. Assay: immunoSEQ multiplex PCR; the TCRdb copy retains only in-frame clones and omits some. The data contain about 6,000 clones, around 75% of them singletons. The specimen was Tregs from blood. These receptors were taken from a man between 18 and 35 years old in good health. Each CDR3 is given without its conserved first and last residue. A D gene is named only where the DNA matches it firmly. A clone size is listed for some rows: how often the clone was seen (once, few, many), or a class if it is expanded.

>12|TRBD2|TRBJ2-1|TRBV7-8|NA
ASSSVGLVGEQF
>14|NA|TRBJ2-3|TRBV7-2|NA
ASSLGTLSGTDTQY
>13|NA|TRBJ1-2|TRBV7-9|NA
ASSLGVGQGYGYT
>14|NA|TRBJ2-7|TRBV4-3|NA
ASSQDPPVQGGEQY
>14|NA|TRBJ2-2|TRBV4-3|NA
ASSQARSANTGELF
>11|TRBD2|TRBJ2-3|TRBV19|NA
ASSIRGADTQY
>11|NA|TRBJ2-2|TRBV10-3|NA
AISAGSTGELF
>14|TRBD1|TRBJ2-1|TRBV4-2|NA
ASSHSLPGQACEQF
>12|TRBD1|TRBJ1-3|TRBV7-2|once
ASSFGTGKNTIY
>10|NA|TRBJ1-2|TRBV18|once
ASSPSPYGYT
>14|TRBD1|TRBJ1-4|TRBV4-3|once
ASSQGLGTGYEKLF
>12|TRBD1|TRBJ1-5|TRBV7-2|NA
ASSRTGLGQPQH
>13|NA|TRBJ2-5|TRBV7-9|NA
ASSPRGGQKETQY
>14|TRBD2|TRBJ2-2|TRBV7-9|NA
ASSLAAGVYTGELF
>15|TRBD1|TRBJ1-2|TRBV19|NA
ASSAGDRLTANYGYT
>11|TRBD1|TRBJ1-2|TRBV9|NA
ASSVRTGGGYT
>14|NA|TRBJ1-3|TRBV18|NA
ASSLQTASSGNTIY